A single sample is the source of the 28 T cell receptor beta chains below, sequenced in a study of T-cell reconstitution after alpha-beta-depleted transplantation in children. Using unique molecular identifiers, the investigators prepared the TCRbeta library. TCRdb recomputed calls from the PCR reads with MiXCR, one row per CDR3 protein. The data show over 550,000 distinct CDR3 sequences, roughly a tenth seen once. The sample here was PBMCs from the stem cell graft donor, taken from the stem cell graft. The receptor set was obtained from a human donor who donated a stem cell graft to a child with acute myeloid leukemia.

The rearrangement links TRBV19 to TRBJ1-5; D perhaps matches TRBD1 (6 bases). V lost 3 bases to trimming and J lost 4 bases, with 13 bases between them. The V gene's germline CDR1 is LNHDA and CDR2 SQIVND (reference sequence). This CDR3 comprises 15 residues. CDR3 bases: TGTGCCAGTAGTATCCAGAAACAGGGTAATCAGCCCCAGCATTTT. Amino acid sequence: CASSIQKQGNQPQHF.

Comments on this clonotype: This could be a read error, since a much larger clone is one nucleotide away. The chain uses TRBV29-1 and TRBJ2-7, with 8 positions matching TRBD1. The CDR3 spans 13 residues. The V segment lost 7 bases and the J segment 4 bases; nucleotides outside the gene matches: 9. Germline values: CDR1 SQVTM, CDR2 ANQGSEA. The CDR3: CSALGTGKYEQYF. The CDR3 DNA is TGCAGCGCCCTCGGGACAGGAAAGTACGAGCAGTACTTC.

The chain links TRBV28 to TRBJ2-7, with D possibly matching TRBD1 (6 bases). From germline, CDR1 is MDHEN and CDR2 SYDVKM. With 7 bases removed from V and 1 base from J, the gap between germline ends came to 17 bases. The CDR3 totals 15 residues. CDR3 sequence reads: CASTPLGQGSYEQYF. CDR3 nucleotide sequence: TGTGCCAGCACCCCGCTAGGGCAGGGGTCCTACGAGCAGTACTTC.

This clonotype turned up a few times. The J gene is TRBJ2-7, the V gene TRBV6-2 or TRBV6-3, with 9 bases lining up with TRBD1. Germline V gene sequence: CDR1 MNHEY, CDR2 SVGEGT. The CDR3 spans 17 residues. Unmatched junction bases numbered 14, after V lost 4 bases and J lost 4 bases. CDR3 in amino acids: CASSFDTGTGHAYEQYF. Here the CDR3 DNA reads TGTGCCAGCAGTTTTGATACCGGGACAGGGCACGCGTACGAGCAGTACTTC.

This chain links TRBV15 with TRBJ2-1, with D perhaps matching TRBD2 (5 bases). Trimming pared 0 bases from V and 7 bases from J, leaving 19 bases between. The CDR3 spans 17 residues. CDR1 and CDR2 (germline): LNHNV, YYDKDF (reference sequence). CDR3 amino acids: CATSRDERTGDENEQFF. The CDR3 region has the DNA TGTGCCACCAGCAGAGATGAACGGACTGGGGATGAGAATGAGCAGTTCTTC.

The chain links TRBV20-1 to TRBJ2-7; TRBD2 agrees at 14 bases. Trimming cost V 4 bases and J 6 bases; bases outside gene matches: 11. The CDR3 loop spans 16 amino acids. Germline lookup yields CDR1 DFQATT and CDR2 SNEGSKA (reference sequence). The CDR3 is CSATGTSGRLRGEQYF. In nucleotides, the CDR3 is TGCAGTGCTACCGGGACTAGCGGGAGATTAAGGGGCGAGCAGTACTTC.

This clonotype was counted between two and nine times. V gene TRBV9 combines with J gene TRBJ2-7; the D is unclear. This CDR3 region has 14 residues. V lost 0 bases to trimming and J lost 0 bases, with 7 bases between them. Germline lookup yields CDR1 SGDLS and CDR2 YYNGEE. The CDR3 region is CASSVGVSSYEQYF. In DNA form, the CDR3 reads TGTGCCAGCAGCGTAGGGGTCAGCTCCTACGAGCAGTACTTC.

At least ten counts were recorded for this clonotype. The chain combines TRBV5-1 with TRBJ2-5, with 10 bases that match TRBD2. The CDR3 extends over 15 amino acids. In germline, CDR1 is SGHRS, CDR2 YFSETQ. Unmatched junction bases numbered 8, after V lost 4 bases and J lost 5 bases. Here the CDR3 reads CASSRAGGFKETQYF. CDR3 nucleotides: TGCGCCAGCAGCCGAGCGGGAGGGTTCAAGGAGACCCAGTACTTC.

This clonotype was picked up many times. J is TRBJ2-7 and V is TRBV7-2; 10 positions agree with TRBD1. The CDR3 has 15 amino acids. The V gene end was trimmed by 5 bases and the J gene end by 2 bases; junction bases not matched to a gene: 6. Germline V gene sequence: CDR1 SGHTA, CDR2 FQGNSA. CDR3 amino acids: CASSRLGTGAYEQYF. The CDR3, as DNA: TGTGCCAGCAGCCGACTCGGGACAGGGGCCTACGAGCAGTACTTC.

This clonotype occurred a few times. The genes are TRBV11-1 and TRBJ2-7, with 7 positions matching TRBD2. The trim removed 4 bases at V and 0 bases at J, leaving 3 bases unmatched. The CDR3 contains 14 residues. Germline V gene sequence: CDR1 SGHAT, CDR2 FQDESV (reference sequence). The CDR3 loop reads CASSSGTISYEQYF. CDR3 in DNA: TGTGCCAGCAGCTCCGGGACTATCTCCTACGAGCAGTACTTC.

This clonotype has a handful of counts. The chain joins TRBV6-2 or TRBV6-3 to TRBJ2-3; the D call may be TRBD1 or TRBD2 (5 bases each). This CDR3 region has 14 residues. Per germline, CDR1 MNHEY and CDR2 SVGEGT. V was clipped by 7 bases and J by 0 bases, with 11 bases between them. CDR3 sequence (DNA): TGTGCCAGCATACGGGACGGCAGCACAGATACGCAGTATTTT. The encoded protein is CASIRDGSTDTQYF.

This clonotype was picked up a small number of times. V gene TRBV27 combines with J gene TRBJ2-2; no reliable D call. Trimming pared 1 base from V and 5 bases from J, leaving 8 bases between. From germline, CDR1 is MNHEY and CDR2 SMNVEV (reference sequence). There are 14 residues in the CDR3. CDR3 sequence (DNA): TGTGCCAGCAGTTTATTAATCCGAACCGGGGAGCTGTTTTTT. It is translated as CASSLLIRTGELFF.

This clonotype turned up a few times. The chain is built from TRBV12-3 or TRBV12-4 and TRBJ2-1; TRBD2 aligns across 11 bases. V was clipped by 1 base and J by 8 bases; unmatched bases: 4. The length of the CDR3 is 15 residues. This chain's CDR3 is CASSLVAGGHHEQFF. DNA for the CDR3: TGTGCCAGCAGTTTAGTAGCGGGAGGGCACCATGAGCAGTTCTTC.

J is TRBJ2-2 and V is TRBV4-3; the D gene could be TRBD1 or TRBD2 (5 bases each). V was shortened by 4 bases and J by 4 bases, with 10 bases between the two germline ends. The CDR3 has 14 amino acids. Germline V CDR1 and CDR2: LGHNA, YSLEER. CDR3 DNA sequence: TGCGCCAGCAGCCGCCTTGGGGGCACCGGGGAGCTGTTTTTT. This encodes CASSRLGGTGELFF.

The chain joins TRBV5-1 to TRBJ2-7, with 11 bases identical to TRBD1. V lost 4 bases and J lost 0; bases outside the gene matches: 3. The V gene's germline CDR1 is SGHRS and CDR2 YFSETQ. CDR3 length equals 15 residues. CDR3 region: CASSGGTGGSYEQYF. CDR3 sequence (DNA): TGCGCCAGCAGCGGGGGGACAGGGGGCTCCTACGAGCAGTACTTC.

This clonotype was seen more than once but under ten times. This chain links TRBV12-3 or TRBV12-4 with TRBJ2-1, with 9 positions matching TRBD2. Losses at the gene ends were 10 bases for V and 2 bases for J; bases not matched to a gene: 6. The CDR3 totals 14 residues. CDR3 in amino acids: CAITGTSPYNEQFF. CDR3 nucleotides: TGTGCCATAACGGGGACTAGCCCCTACAATGAGCAGTTCTTC.

This sequence joins TRBV5-1 and TRBJ2-7; 9 positions match TRBD2. Germline CDR1 is SGHRS and CDR2 is YFSETQ. This CDR3 is 15 amino acids long. J lost 3 bases, V lost 3 bases, and 7 bases had no gene match. In nucleotides, the CDR3 is TGCGCCAGCAGCTCCTCGGCGGGAGGGCTCTACGAGCAGTACTTC. This sequence encodes CASSSSAGGLYEQYF.

At least ten counts were recorded for this clonotype. This chain links TRBV7-9 with TRBJ2-7; TRBD1 matches at 8 bases. The CDR3 extends over 14 amino acids. J lost 6 bases, V lost 4 bases, and 8 bases had no gene match. Germline V gene sequence: CDR1 SEHNR, CDR2 FQNEAQ (reference sequence). For the CDR3, the DNA is TGTGCCAGCAGCTCCCAACAGGGGGTAGGCGAGCAGTACTTC. Protein product: CASSSQQGVGEQYF.

This chain joins TRBV6-2 or TRBV6-3 and TRBJ1-5; tentatively, D is TRBD1 (6 bases). Germline values: CDR1 MNHEY, CDR2 SVGEGT. CDR3 length: 14 amino acids. Trimming took off 6 bases at V and 4 bases at J, with 13 bases between the two ends. The CDR3 nucleotides read TGTGCCAGCAGGAGAGGACAGTTGAATCAGCCCCAGCATTTT. Translating gives CASRRGQLNQPQHF.

The table lists this clonotype with a few counts. The chain employs TRBV20-1 and TRBJ2-3, with 13 bases identical to TRBD2. The CDR3 is 15 residues long. Germline CDR1 DFQATT, CDR2 SNEGSKA (reference sequence). Trimming took 6 bases from V and 4 from J; bases not matched to a gene: 7. The CDR3 here is CSASPTSGRSDTQYF. CDR3 DNA: TGCAGTGCCTCCCCGACTAGCGGGAGGTCAGATACGCAGTATTTT.

The rearrangement uses TRBV5-5 and TRBJ2-5; 7 nucleotides align to TRBD1. V was pared by 4 bases and J by 7 bases, with 16 bases of the junction left unmatched. CDR1 is SGHKS and CDR2 is YYEKEE in the germline V gene (reference sequence). CDR3 length: 16 residues. The CDR3 DNA sequence: TGTGCCAGCAGCACCGGGACAGCCAAGGGCCAATTGACCCAGTACTTC. Translated, it gives CASSTGTAKGQLTQYF. Filled out from reference TRBV5-5 and TRBJ2-5, the complete variable domain reads DAGVTQSPTHLIKTRGQQVTLRCSPISGHKSVSWYQQVLGQGPQFIFQYYEKEERGRGNFPDRFSARQFPNYSSELNVNALLLGDSALYLCASSTGTAKGQLTQYFGPGTRLLVL.

Here the CDR3 DNA reads TGTGCCAGCAGCTCTCCCCGACAGTTCGGAAACACCATATATTTT. It is translated as CASSSPRQFGNTIYF. The genes are TRBV12-3 or TRBV12-4 and TRBJ1-3; a possible D gene is TRBD1 (5 bases). This CDR3 comprises 15 residues. V was cut by 6 bases and J by 4 bases, with 16 bases left in between.

This clonotype has a handful of counts. V and J are TRBV12-3 or TRBV12-4 and TRBJ2-7; D assignment may be TRBD1 or TRBD2 (7 bases each). The CDR3 extends over 16 amino acids. V was cut by 6 bases and J by 7 bases, with 25 bases left in between. The CDR3 bases are TGTGCCAGCAGCCTTCGACAGGGAGGGGGGGAAAATGAGCAGTACTTC. It is translated as CASSLRQGGGENEQYF.

This clonotype was detected many times. The J gene is TRBJ2-7, the V gene TRBV20-1; perhaps TRBD2 as D (5 bases). Trimming took off 3 bases at V and 5 bases at J, with 8 bases between the two ends. This CDR3 is 11 amino acids long. Per germline, CDR1 DFQATT and CDR2 SNEGSKA (reference sequence). In DNA, the CDR3 is TGCAGTGCTAGGGGAGCTAACGAGCAGTACTTC. This encodes CSARGANEQYF.

The chain carries TRBV6-2 or TRBV6-3 and TRBJ2-7; 8 nucleotides match TRBD2. V lost 7 bases to trimming and J lost 2 bases; unmatched junction nucleotides: 19. Germline V gene sequence: CDR1 MNHEY, CDR2 SVGEGT. The length of the CDR3 is 18 residues. The CDR3 DNA follows: TGTGCCAGCACTCAAATCCCGGGACTAGTCGGCATTCCCTACGAGCAGTACTTC. This encodes CASTQIPGLVGIPYEQYF.

The CDR3 protein is CASSRQGTQTYEQYF. CDR3 DNA: TGTGCCAGCAGCCGGCAAGGGACTCAAACCTACGAGCAGTACTTC. The gene calls are TRBV14 and TRBJ2-7; perhaps TRBD2 as D (6 bases). CDR3 length: 15 amino acids. The ends were cut back, 4 bases at V and 2 bases at J, with 15 bases in the middle. Germline V gives CDR1 SGHDN, CDR2 FVKESK.

V usage is TRBV5-1 and J usage is TRBJ2-5; D may match TRBD1 or TRBD2 (6 bases each). CDR1 and CDR2 (germline): SGHRS, YFSETQ. V was trimmed by 3 bases and J by 5 bases, leaving 14 bases between them. The CDR3 sequence is 14 residues long. Written as DNA, the CDR3 is TGCGCCAGCAGCTCAAGCGGAGGGGGGGAGACCCAGTACTTC. Amino acids: CASSSSGGGETQYF.

The genes are TRBV20-1 and TRBJ2-1; D may be TRBD2 (5 bases). Germline V gives CDR1 DFQATT, CDR2 SNEGSKA (reference sequence). CDR3 length equals 13 residues. V lost 0 bases to trimming and J lost 6 bases, with 9 bases between them. CDR3 sequence (DNA): TGCAGTGCTAGAGATCGGGGAAGCAATGAGCAGTTCTTC. Protein: CSARDRGSNEQFF.